This T cell receptor beta chain came from a study of cytomegalovirus exposure and HLA in healthy donors. This PCR relied on a set of 60 Vbeta primers and 13 Jbeta primers. TCRdb keeps only in-frame clones here, not all; method: immunoSEQ multiplex PCR. Found here are 110,000 to 150,000 clones, 75% of them singletons; the top ten hold 2.5% to 4%. With V trimmed by 6 bases and J by 2 bases, 6 bases remained unmatched. CDR1 is SNHLY, CDR2 FYNNEI, per germline. The CDR3 totals 14 residues. V usage is TRBV2 and J usage is TRBJ2-7; 8 bases line up with TRBD1. Input material: PBMCs. This TCR was sampled from a man aged 40-49 years in good health and CMV-seronegative. The CDR3 DNA follows: TGTGCCAGCAGGGAGGACAGGGACGCCTACGAGCAGTACTTC. This sequence encodes CASREDRDAYEQYF.